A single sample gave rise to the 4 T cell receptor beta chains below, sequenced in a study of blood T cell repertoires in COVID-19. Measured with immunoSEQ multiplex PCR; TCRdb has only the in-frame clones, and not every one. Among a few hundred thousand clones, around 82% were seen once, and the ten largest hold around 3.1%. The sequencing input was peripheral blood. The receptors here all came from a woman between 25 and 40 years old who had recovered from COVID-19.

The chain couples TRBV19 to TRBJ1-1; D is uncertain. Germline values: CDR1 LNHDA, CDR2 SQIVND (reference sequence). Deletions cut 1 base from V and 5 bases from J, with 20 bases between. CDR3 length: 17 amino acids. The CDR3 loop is CASSIGWPGPFGTEAFF. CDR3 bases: TGTGCCAGTAGTATAGGTTGGCCAGGCCCCTTTGGGACTGAAGCTTTCTTT.

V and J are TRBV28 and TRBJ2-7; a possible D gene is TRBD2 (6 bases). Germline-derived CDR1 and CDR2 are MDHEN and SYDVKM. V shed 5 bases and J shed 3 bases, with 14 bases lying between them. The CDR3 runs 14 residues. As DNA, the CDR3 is TGTGCCAGCAGTCCGGGGACTCGGGGCTACGAGCAGTACTTC. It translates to CASSPGTRGYEQYF. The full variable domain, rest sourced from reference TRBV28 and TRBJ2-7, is DVKVTQSSRYLVKRTGEKVFLECVQDMDHENMFWYRQDPGLGLRLIYFSYDVKMKEKGDIPEGYSVSREKKERFSLILESASTNQTSMYLCASSPGTRGYEQYFGPGTRLTVT.

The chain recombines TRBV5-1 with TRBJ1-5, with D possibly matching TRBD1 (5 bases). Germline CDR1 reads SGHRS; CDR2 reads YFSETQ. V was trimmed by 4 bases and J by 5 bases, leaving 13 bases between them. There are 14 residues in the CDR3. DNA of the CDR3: TGCGCCAGCAGCCCGGGGGGGTCGGATCAGCCCCAGCATTTT. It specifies CASSPGGSDQPQHF.

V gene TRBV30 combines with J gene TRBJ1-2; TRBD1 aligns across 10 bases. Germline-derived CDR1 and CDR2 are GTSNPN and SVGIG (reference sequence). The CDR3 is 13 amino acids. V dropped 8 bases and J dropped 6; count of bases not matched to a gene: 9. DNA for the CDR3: TGTGCCCTTCCGGGGACAGGGGAACATGGCTACACCTTC. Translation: CALPGTGEHGYTF.